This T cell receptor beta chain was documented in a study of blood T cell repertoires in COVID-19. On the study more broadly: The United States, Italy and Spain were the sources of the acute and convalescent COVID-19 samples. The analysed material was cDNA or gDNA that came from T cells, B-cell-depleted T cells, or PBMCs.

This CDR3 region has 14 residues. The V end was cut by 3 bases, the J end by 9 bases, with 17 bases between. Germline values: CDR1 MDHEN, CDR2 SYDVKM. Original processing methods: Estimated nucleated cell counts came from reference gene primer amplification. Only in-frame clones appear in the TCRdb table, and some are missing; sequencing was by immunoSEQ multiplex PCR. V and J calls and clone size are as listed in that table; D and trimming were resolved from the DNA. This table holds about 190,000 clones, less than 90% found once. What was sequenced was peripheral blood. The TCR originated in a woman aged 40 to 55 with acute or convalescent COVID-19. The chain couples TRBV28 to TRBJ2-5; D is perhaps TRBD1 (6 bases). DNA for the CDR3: TGTGCCAGCAGTTTTCAGGGGCAAAGAGTGGCCCAGTACTTC. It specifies CASSFQGQRVAQYF.